This T cell receptor (beta chain) derives from a study of blood T cell repertoires in COVID-19 (dated by TCRdb to the early 2020s). Context from the whole study: Samples covering the acute and convalescent phases of COVID-19 were provided by collaborators in the United States, Italy and Spain. The material from the prospective study consisted of cDNA or gDNA derived from T cells, B-cell-depleted T cells, or PBMCs. Deeply sampled blood TCRbeta repertoires from subjects exposed to, actively infected with, or recovered from COVID-19 were included in the dataset. Samples were obtained from the ongoing ImmuneRACE study (first 160 participants) and from 1,254 subjects provided by 6 global collaborators. A de-identified subject ID, COVID-19 status, age in years and sex were almost always included in the sample metadata. A freely available public database, intended as a resource for researchers studying the immune response to SARS-CoV-2, is where the repertoires were released. Where HLA class I and class II types were available, the types were taken from metadata supplied by the sample provider, not from assay-based typing.

Whole blood was collected in K2EDTA tubes by collaborating institutions according to the institutions' own protocols. For TCRbeta analysis, collaborators shipped samples in one of three forms: frozen whole blood, isolated PBMCs, or DNA extracted from either of those sample types. The immunoSEQ Assay, a bias-controlled multiplex PCR, was used to amplify TCRbeta CDR3 regions from genomic DNA. Per the authors' processing: The number of nucleated cells in each sample was estimated by amplification of reference gene primers within the assay. To quantify the absolute abundance of each unique TCRbeta CDR3 rearrangement, sequence reads were collapsed and filtered. Productive Simpson clonality was computed per sample as the square root of Simpson's diversity index over productive rearrangements. What TCRdb holds here is the immuneACCESS table cut down to in-frame rearrangements. Part of the clones is not present; checked against another copy, under half of the missing clones reflect an unresolved V gene, and the others are unexplained. The V and J calls and clone size are taken from that table; D and trimming were inferred from the DNA. The sample table shows about 170,000 clones, and over 65% are seen once. The ten largest clonotypes hold less than 9.5% of the sample.

The full study reports these points: How much clinical and demographic metadata was included differed by source and by participant, and the metadata was provided uncurated.

Regarding this clone: No cognate antigen has been identified for it. It has no much larger one-base neighbor in the sample; base qualities were not kept.

The receptor was derived from a man between 60 and 75 years old with acute or convalescent COVID-19. The source material was peripheral blood.

CDR3 sequence: CASSSPGTSDNEQFF. The nucleotide sequence reads TGTGCCAGCAGCTCACCCGGGACTAGCGACAATGAGCAGTTCTTC. The receptor chain draws on TRBV5-4 and TRBJ2-1, and TRBD2 matches 10 of the central bases. The CDR3 numbers 15 residues from cysteine through phenylalanine. The retained sequence is limited to the CDR3, 45 bases, with the frame set at the first base. Germline trimming: 3 bases from V, 5 bases from J; junction bases outside gene matches: 5. CDR1 and CDR2 were assigned from the germline V gene (reference sequence) as SGHNT and YYREEE. Here the CDR3 is joined to the reference TRBV5-4 and TRBJ2-1 genes, and the full variable domain is: ETGVTQSPTHLIKTRGQQVTLRCSSQSGHNTVSWYQQALGQGPQFIFQYYREEENGRGNFPPRFSGLQFPNYSSELNVNALELDDSALYLCASSSPGTSDNEQFFGPGTRLTVL.